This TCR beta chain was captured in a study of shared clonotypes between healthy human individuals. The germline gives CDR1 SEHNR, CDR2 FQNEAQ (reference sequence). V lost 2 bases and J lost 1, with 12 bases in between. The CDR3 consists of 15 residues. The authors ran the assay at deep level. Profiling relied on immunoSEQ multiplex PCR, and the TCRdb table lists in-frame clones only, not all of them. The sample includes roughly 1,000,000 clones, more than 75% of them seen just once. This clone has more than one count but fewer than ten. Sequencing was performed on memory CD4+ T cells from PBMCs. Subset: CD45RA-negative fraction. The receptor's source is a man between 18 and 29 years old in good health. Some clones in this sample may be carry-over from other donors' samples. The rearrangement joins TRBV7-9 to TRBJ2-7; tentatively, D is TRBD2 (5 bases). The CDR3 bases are TGTGCCAGCAGCTTATATCCGGGAAGGTCCTACGAGCAGTACTTC. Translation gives CASSLYPGRSYEQYF.